Shown below are 21 T cell receptor beta chains from a single sample sequenced in a study of identical twins. TCRdb independently ran MiXCR on the 5' RACE reads; one entry per CDR3 protein. The sample holds nearly 650,000 distinct CDR3 sequences; just over 7% are singletons and the top ten take around 1.6%. These same records also appear under a second study, on yellow fever vaccine responses in identical twins.

Sequencing used PBMCs. All receptors derive from a woman aged 18-35 years in good health.

CDR3 protein: CASSKSGGPKETQYF. CDR3 coding DNA: TGTGCCAGCAGTAAAAGCGGGGGCCCTAAAGAGACCCAGTACTTC. The gene calls are TRBV2 and TRBJ2-5; 8 bases line up with TRBD2. The trim removed 5 bases at V and 3 bases at J, leaving 8 bases unmatched. Germline loops: CDR1 SNHLY, CDR2 FYNNEI. The CDR3 spans 15 residues.

The chain combines TRBV12-3 or TRBV12-4 with TRBJ2-5; 8 bases align to TRBD2. Trimming cost V 4 bases and J 4 bases; bases outside gene matches: 8. This CDR3 contains 15 residues. Here the CDR3 reads CASSYGGGLAETQYF. The CDR3 DNA is TGTGCCAGCAGTTACGGGGGGGGGCTTGCAGAGACCCAGTACTTC.

In its sample, this clonotype was seen many times. V gene TRBV7-2 combines with J gene TRBJ2-3; 9 bases map to TRBD2. The germline gives CDR1 SGHTA, CDR2 FQGNSA. This CDR3 has 15 amino acids. The V and J ends lost 6 bases and 11 bases, in that order; junction bases with no gene match: 15. The CDR3: CASRSTGTSPSLQYF. The CDR3 coding sequence is TGTGCCAGCAGGTCTACCGGGACTAGCCCCAGTTTGCAGTATTTT.

This clonotype was counted at least ten times. J is TRBJ2-2 and V is TRBV24-1, with D possibly TRBD2 on 5 matching bases. Trimming cost V 9 bases and J 3 bases, with 10 bases left between them. Germline-derived CDR1 and CDR2 are KGHDR and SFDVKD. CDR3 length equals 13 residues. The CDR3 bases are TGTGCCACCGGGGAGCCCTACACCGGGGAGCTGTTTTTT. Protein sequence: CATGEPYTGELFF.

This clonotype was counted at least ten times. CDR3 region: CASSSGLAGGPNEQFF. The CDR3 DNA reads as TGTGCCAGCAGCTCAGGACTAGCGGGAGGGCCGAATGAGCAGTTCTTC. The V gene is TRBV11-2, the J gene TRBJ2-1, with 15 bases fitting TRBD2. Germline V CDR1 and CDR2: SGHAT, FQNNGV. The junction had 5 bases not matched to a gene; V was cut back by 4 bases and J by 7 bases. CDR3 size: 16 residues.

This clonotype came up many times. The chain carries TRBV10-3 and TRBJ2-7; TRBD2 aligns across 8 bases. Germline lookup yields CDR1 ENHRY and CDR2 SYGVKD. The CDR3 is made up of 14 amino acids. Trimming took 10 bases from V and 1 from J; bases not matched to a gene: 9. The CDR3 protein is CATASGSESYEQYF. CDR3 DNA: TGTGCCACCGCGAGCGGGAGCGAGTCCTACGAGCAGTACTTC.

In its sample, this clonotype was seen a few times. V and J are TRBV5-1 and TRBJ2-1, with 8 positions matching TRBD2. The CDR3 consists of 14 residues. With 4 bases clipped from V and 4 bases from J, the junction kept 4 bases outside the gene matches. Germline-derived CDR1 and CDR2 are SGHRS and YFSETQ. The CDR3 here is CASSQGTSYNEQFF. CDR3 nucleotides: TGCGCCAGCAGCCAGGGGACTAGTTACAATGAGCAGTTCTTC.

The chain combines TRBV5-1 with TRBJ2-3; D unclear. V was trimmed by 2 bases and J by 4 bases, leaving 11 bases between them. This CDR3 contains 14 residues. Germline values: CDR1 SGHRS, CDR2 YFSETQ. CDR3 bases: TGCGCCAGCAGCTTCGGGCAGGTGGCAGATACGCAGTATTTT. Encoded protein: CASSFGQVADTQYF.

This clonotype was recorded many times. The J gene is TRBJ2-1, the V gene TRBV2, with D possibly being TRBD1 (6 bases). CDR1 is SNHLY, CDR2 FYNNEI, per germline. Trimming took off 3 bases at V and 0 bases at J, with 9 bases between the two ends. The CDR3 length is 15 residues. The CDR3 region is CASSEGTFSYNEQFF. In DNA form, the CDR3 reads TGTGCCAGCAGTGAGGGGACATTCTCCTACAATGAGCAGTTCTTC.

A few counts support this clonotype. V gene TRBV5-1 combines with J gene TRBJ2-3; D uncertain. The CDR3 extends over 15 amino acids. The V end was cut by 2 bases, the J end by 0 bases, with 10 bases between. The germline V gene encodes CDR1 SGHRS and CDR2 YFSETQ. The CDR3 sequence is CASSLSKPSTDTQYF. For the CDR3, the DNA is TGCGCCAGCAGCTTAAGCAAACCTAGCACAGATACGCAGTATTTT.

This clonotype showed up many times. The J gene is TRBJ2-5, the V gene TRBV3-1, with 15 bases identical to TRBD2. This CDR3 is 15 amino acids long. V lost 4 bases, J lost 5 bases, and 2 bases stayed unmatched. Germline CDR1 LGHDT, CDR2 YNNKEL (reference sequence). CDR3 loop: CASSPGLAGGETQYF. CDR3 coding DNA: TGTGCCAGCAGCCCGGGACTAGCGGGGGGTGAGACCCAGTACTTC.

This clonotype came up a few times. The chain couples TRBV20-1 to TRBJ2-7; a possible D gene is TRBD2 (6 bases). V shed 0 bases and J shed 0 bases, with 12 bases lying between them. Germline V lookup: CDR1 DFQATT, CDR2 SNEGSKA (reference sequence). The CDR3 is 15 residues long. The DNA of the CDR3 is TGCAGTGCTAGAGATATGAGGGAGGCCTCCTACGAGCAGTACTTC. Translating gives CSARDMREASYEQYF.

This clonotype has only a few counts. The rearrangement joins TRBV7-2 to TRBJ2-3, with D perhaps matching TRBD1 (6 bases). Looked up from germline, CDR1 is SGHTA and CDR2 is FQGNSA. This CDR3 has 16 residues. V lost 6 bases to trimming and J lost 2 bases, with 18 bases between them. For the CDR3, the DNA is TGTGCCAGCAGGCCTACCTTGGGGGCGATCACAGATACGCAGTATTTT. Translation: CASRPTLGAITDTQYF.

The sample holds a few counts of this clonotype. V and J are TRBV7-9 and TRBJ2-1; D call uncertain. Per germline, CDR1 SEHNR and CDR2 FQNEAQ (reference sequence). The V gene lost 1 base and the J gene lost 0 bases, with 13 bases spanning the gap. There are 17 residues in the CDR3. CDR3 sequence: CASSLVGRSLSYNEQFF. The CDR3 region has the DNA TGTGCCAGCAGCTTAGTCGGTCGGTCCCTCTCCTACAATGAGCAGTTCTTC.

This clonotype was detected a few times. The rearrangement uses TRBV4-2 and TRBJ1-1; weak D call: TRBD1 (6 bases). The CDR3 runs to 16 residues. V lost 1 base and J lost 0, with 12 bases in between. The germline V gene has CDR1 LGHNA and CDR2 YNFKEQ. The CDR3 nucleotides read TGTGCCAGCAGCCAAGCGGGACAACATATGAACACTGAAGCTTTCTTT. Protein sequence: CASSQAGQHMNTEAFF.

J is TRBJ2-7 and V is TRBV2; no reliable D call. The CDR3 is made up of 13 amino acids. The germline CDR1 and CDR2 sequences are SNHLY and FYNNEI. Trimming cost V 3 bases and J 7 bases, with 13 bases left between them. CDR3 nucleotides: TGTGCCAGCAGTGAGTGGCTTCCCTGGGAGCAGTACGTC. Amino acids: CASSEWLPWEQYV.

The gene calls are TRBV7-2 and TRBJ1-1; D is undetermined. V dropped 8 bases and J dropped 6 bases, with 16 bases sitting between them. This CDR3 is built from 13 residues. Germline V lookup: CDR1 SGHTA, CDR2 FQGNSA. The CDR3 reads CASGTGSVSEAFF. CDR3 nucleotide sequence: TGTGCCAGCGGCACGGGGAGTGTGTCTGAAGCTTTCTTT.

Only a few counts were recorded for this clonotype. The chain is built from TRBV20-1 and TRBJ1-6; the D gene is possibly TRBD1 (6 bases). This CDR3 has 14 residues. Trimming stripped 3 bases from V and 7 bases from J, with 13 bases between. Germline loops: CDR1 DFQATT, CDR2 SNEGSKA (reference sequence). CDR3 coding DNA: TGCAGTGCTAGCCCAGGGGTTAGGAATTCACCCCTCCACTTT. Translating gives CSASPGVRNSPLHF.

This chain uses TRBV4-1 with TRBJ2-3; 7 positions agree with TRBD1. V was pared by 2 bases and J by 6 bases, with 17 bases of the junction left unmatched. Per germline, CDR1 MGHRA and CDR2 YSYEKL. The CDR3 runs to 18 residues. The CDR3 DNA reads as TGCGCCAGCAGCCAACTCCTCAACAGGGGCACCTTCGATGATACGCAGTATTTT. It yields the protein CASSQLLNRGTFDDTQYF.

The V and J genes are TRBV15 and TRBJ1-2, with 7 bases aligning to TRBD1. The ends lost 10 bases at V and 3 bases at J; junction bases unmatched: 14. Per the germline V gene, CDR1 is LNHNV and CDR2 is YYDKDF (reference sequence). CDR3 length: 15 residues. In DNA form, the CDR3 reads TGTGCCATCTCTTCCACAGGGGATTCTGACTATGGCTACACCTTC. Its protein product is CAISSTGDSDYGYTF. Full variable domain (rest looked up from reference TRBV15 and TRBJ1-2): DAMVIQNPRYQVTQFGKPVTLSCSQTLNHNVMYWYQQKSSQAPKLLFHYYDKDFNNEADTPDNFQSRRPNTSFCFLDIRSPGLGDTAMYLCAISSTGDSDYGYTFGSGTRLTVV.

This clonotype was seen more than once but under ten times. J is TRBJ2-2 and V is TRBV12-3 or TRBV12-4, with D possibly called TRBD1 or TRBD2 (6 bases each). The CDR3 is 16 residues long. V shed 2 bases and J shed 0 bases, with 10 bases lying between them. The CDR3 nucleotides read TGTGCCAGCAGTTTAATCGGGGGCCCGAACACCGGGGAGCTGTTTTTT. It translates to CASSLIGGPNTGELFF.